This T cell receptor beta chain was found in a study of T cell responses to AZD1222 COVID-19 vaccine. Study at large: Second-dose intervals of approximately 4 or approximately 12 weeks were pooled.

Study-wide results and caveats: Spike-specific TCR breadth and depth went up after people got two AZD1222 doses. Reportedly, nearly half of unique spike TCRs recognized epitopes outside B.1.351/B.1.1.7 mutations.

With respect to this clone: The antigen is not known.

This table comes from immunoSEQ multiplex PCR, and its TCRdb copy is limited to in-frame clones, with some not included. The repertoire has around 120,000 clones, 92% of them found once; the top ten carry around 1.2%. The germline CDR1 and CDR2 sequences are SGHTA and FQGNSA. V lost 6 bases and J lost 0; bases outside the gene matches: 7. The CDR3 is 15 residues long. The chain employs TRBV7-2 and TRBJ2-7, with 8 bases identical to TRBD2. The TCR comes from an adult in good health. This specimen consisted of peripheral blood, obtained on day 0 of AZD1222 vaccination. The CDR3 spells CASSSSGLSSYEQYF. The CDR3 nucleotides are TGTGCCAGCAGTTCTAGCGGGTTAAGCTCCTACGAGCAGTACTTC.